The 32 T cell receptor beta chains listed next were all sequenced from one sample in a study of blood T cell repertoires in COVID-19 (dated by TCRdb to the early 2020s). Library preparation employed the immunoSEQ multiplex PCR assay. TCRdb obtained this table from immuneACCESS and retained in-frame rearrangements with V and J assigned. These tables miss some clones; where compared with another copy, unresolved V genes account for less than half of the shortfall, and the remainder is unexplained. The sample table records around 100,000 clones; around four fifths of these occur just once. About 27% of the sample is taken by the ten largest. The sample comprised peripheral blood. These receptors all stem from a man in his fifties or sixties with acute or convalescent COVID-19.

The genes are TRBV7-2 and TRBJ2-1, with TRBD2 matching 9 bases. This CDR3 is 16 amino acids long. V dropped 1 base and J dropped 1; count of bases not matched to a gene: 2. The germline V gene encodes CDR1 SGHTA and CDR2 FQGNSA. The CDR3 bases are TGTGCCAGCAGCTTAGAGGCGGGAGGGTCCTACAATGAGCAGTTCTTC. Its protein product is CASSLEAGGSYNEQFF. Based on the CDR3 plus reference TRBV7-2 and TRBJ2-1, the full variable domain is GAGVSQSPSNKVTEKGKDVELRCDPISGHTALYWYRQSLGQGLEFLIYFQGNSAPDKSGLPSDRFSAERTGGSVSTLTIQRTQQEDSAVYLCASSLEAGGSYNEQFFGPGTRLTVL.

J is TRBJ2-2 and V is TRBV27; no clear D gene. Trimming cost V 3 bases and J 0 bases, with 8 bases left between them. Germline CDR1 reads MNHEY; CDR2 reads SMNVEV (reference sequence). The CDR3 runs 15 residues. The CDR3 region is CASSLLRPNTGELFF. The CDR3 DNA follows: TGTGCCAGCAGTTTGTTGCGCCCGAACACCGGGGAGCTGTTTTTT.

There are many counts of this clone. This chain uses TRBV7-9 with TRBJ1-2; D is unresolved. Germline CDR1 SEHNR, CDR2 FQNEAQ (reference sequence). This CDR3 comprises 13 residues. Trimming stripped 3 bases from V and 5 bases from J, with 10 bases between. The CDR3 is CASSFRETYGYTF. The CDR3 nucleotides read TGTGCCAGCAGCTTTAGGGAGACATATGGCTACACCTTC.

The chain joins TRBV18 to TRBJ1-1; D is undetermined. This CDR3 is 15 amino acids long. Germline V gene lookup returns CDR1 KGHSH and CDR2 LQKENI. Trimming removed 3 bases at V and 1 base at J, with 12 bases between. The CDR3 is CASSPDSQGNTEAFF. In DNA form, the CDR3 reads TGTGCCAGCTCACCCGACTCCCAAGGGAACACTGAAGCTTTCTTT.

V and J are TRBV4-1 and TRBJ2-5; 12 bases fit TRBD2. In germline, CDR1 is MGHRA, CDR2 YSYEKL. This CDR3 comprises 18 residues. Trimming cost V 3 bases and J 7 bases; bases outside gene matches: 15. CDR3 in amino acids: CASSHPPQTSGSRGTQYF. CDR3 sequence (DNA): TGCGCCAGCAGCCACCCGCCTCAGACTAGCGGGAGTCGGGGGACCCAGTACTTC.

The rearrangement uses TRBV4-2 and TRBJ2-7, with 9 bases that match TRBD2. The CDR3 covers 20 residues. The germline gives CDR1 LGHNA, CDR2 YNFKEQ. J lost 0 bases, V lost 0 bases, and 15 bases had no gene match. The CDR3 loop reads CASSQDQRLSGRLLSYEQYF. CDR3 nucleotides: TGTGCCAGCAGCCAAGATCAACGGCTGAGCGGGAGGCTCCTCTCCTACGAGCAGTACTTC.

V gene TRBV6-5 combines with J gene TRBJ2-7; the D is unclear. Trimming took 5 bases from V and 6 from J, leaving 11 bases between them. CDR1 is MNHEY and CDR2 is SVGAGI in the germline V gene. This CDR3 contains 12 residues. The DNA of the CDR3 is TGTGCCAGCAGTCCCACACGCTTCGAGCAGTACTTC. Translation: CASSPTRFEQYF.

The V gene is TRBV14, the J gene TRBJ2-3; no clear D gene. V was pared by 6 bases and J by 4 bases, with 11 bases between. Germline V gene data show CDR1 as SGHDN and CDR2 as FVKESK. The CDR3 is 13 amino acids. CDR3 loop: CASSLRISDTQYF. CDR3 nucleotides: TGTGCCAGCAGTCTCAGGATATCAGATACGCAGTATTTT.

The chain uses TRBV5-1 and TRBJ2-3; tentative D call: TRBD1 (6 bases). The CDR3 covers 16 residues. V was pared by 0 bases and J by 0 bases, with 11 bases between. Germline CDR1 and CDR2: SGHRS and YFSETQ. The CDR3 is CASSLGQALSTDTQYF. The CDR3 nucleotides are TGCGCCAGCAGCTTGGGACAGGCCCTGAGCACAGATACGCAGTATTTT. Filled out from reference TRBV5-1 and TRBJ2-3, the complete variable domain reads KAGVTQTPRYLIKTRGQQVTLSCSPISGHRSVSWYQQTPGQGLQFLFEYFSETQRNKGNFPGRFSGRQFSNSRSEMNVSTLELGDSALYLCASSLGQALSTDTQYFGPGTRLTVL.

This rearrangement joins TRBV2 to TRBJ1-5, with D unclear. Germline CDR1 is SNHLY and CDR2 is FYNNEI. The length of the CDR3 is 12 residues. Trimming took off 7 bases at V and 4 bases at J, with 8 bases between the two ends. This chain's CDR3 is CASTWANQPQHF. The CDR3 DNA sequence: TGTGCCAGCACTTGGGCAAATCAGCCCCAGCATTTT.

The chain's CDR3 is CASSLRDRGLDEQFF. The CDR3 nucleotides read TGCGCCAGCAGCCTCCGGGACAGGGGGCTCGATGAGCAGTTCTTC. The genes are TRBV4-1 and TRBJ2-1; 12 nucleotides agree with TRBD1. The CDR3 extends over 15 amino acids. The germline gives CDR1 MGHRA, CDR2 YSYEKL. Trimming took 4 bases from V and 8 from J; bases not matched to a gene: 6.

This clone has only a few counts. The gene calls are TRBV3-1 (or the pseudogene TRBV3-2) and TRBJ2-3; D perhaps matches TRBD2 (6 bases). Germline values: CDR1 LGHDT, CDR2 YNNKEL (reference sequence). The CDR3 is 15 amino acids. Deletions cut 3 bases from V and 0 bases from J, with 10 bases between. CDR3 bases: TGTGCCAGCAGCCAGACTAGAACTAGCACAGATACGCAGTATTTT. It specifies CASSQTRTSTDTQYF.

This sequence joins TRBV28 and TRBJ1-4, with 7 bases matching TRBD1. The junction had 4 bases not matched to a gene; V was cut back by 6 bases and J by 6 bases. Germline CDR1 is MDHEN and CDR2 is SYDVKM. CDR3 length: 13 residues. In nucleotides, the CDR3 is TGTGCCAGCAGGGGGGACAGCCATGAAAAACTGTTTTTT. It yields the protein CASRGDSHEKLFF.

The chain recombines TRBV7-2 with TRBJ1-2, with unresolved D. Germline CDR1 is SGHTA and CDR2 is FQGNSA. The CDR3 spans 14 residues. V lost 5 bases, J lost 4 bases, and 14 bases lay in between. The CDR3 sequence: CASSLPDKPYGYTF. CDR3 sequence (DNA): TGTGCCAGCAGCCTTCCTGACAAGCCCTATGGCTACACCTTC.

This chain links TRBV19 with TRBJ1-6; 7 nucleotides line up with TRBD1. CDR3 length equals 13 residues. The germline CDR1 and CDR2 sequences are LNHDA and SQIVND (reference sequence). Trimming cost V 5 bases and J 9 bases; bases outside gene matches: 4. CDR3 in amino acids: CASSDRVFSPLHF. The CDR3 region has the DNA TGTGCCAGTAGTGACAGGGTATTTTCACCCCTCCACTTT.

V gene TRBV29-1 combines with J gene TRBJ2-5; D unclear. Germline CDR1 SQVTM, CDR2 ANQGSEA. The length of the CDR3 is 14 residues. The V and J ends lost 0 bases and 5 bases respectively, with 13 bases between them. The CDR3 nucleotides read TGCAGCGTTGAAGATCGAGCTTACCGGGAGACCCAGTACTTC. Translation: CSVEDRAYRETQYF.

V is TRBV28 and J is TRBJ1-5, with D uncertain. CDR1 MDHEN and CDR2 SYDVKM come from the germline V gene. This CDR3 spans 14 amino acids. Trimming pared 3 bases from V and 3 bases from J, leaving 9 bases between. As DNA, the CDR3 is TGTGCCAGCAGTTTTTGGGAGCCCAATCAGCCCCAGCATTTT. Protein: CASSFWEPNQPQHF.

The chain carries TRBV18 and TRBJ2-1, with D tentatively TRBD1 (6 bases). Germline lookup yields CDR1 KGHSH and CDR2 LQKENI. The V end lost 0 bases, the J end lost 10 bases, and 16 bases lay between the germline ends. The length of the CDR3 is 15 residues. CDR3 residues: CASSPPNRAFGEQFF. The DNA of the CDR3 is TGTGCCAGCTCACCACCGAACAGGGCGTTCGGCGAGCAGTTCTTC.

This clone has only a few counts. J is TRBJ1-1 and V is TRBV7-9; no reliable D call. The germline gives CDR1 SEHNR, CDR2 FQNEAQ (reference sequence). The CDR3 loop spans 15 amino acids. Trimming stripped 2 bases from V and 1 base from J, with 11 bases between. For the CDR3, the DNA is TGTGCCAGCAGCTTATCCAGCGGAGGGAACACTGAAGCTTTCTTT. Protein product: CASSLSSGGNTEAFF. Looking up the rest from reference TRBV7-9 and TRBJ1-1 gives the full variable domain: DTGVSQNPRHKITKRGQNVTFRCDPISEHNRLYWYRQTLGQGPEFLTYFQNEAQLEKSRLLSDRFSAERPKGSFSTLEIQRTEQGDSAMYLCASSLSSGGNTEAFFGQGTRLTVV.

This clone has a single count. This chain joins TRBV6-1 and TRBJ2-2; D is possibly TRBD2 (6 bases). Germline CDR1 reads MNHNS; CDR2 reads SASEGT. The ends were cut back, 4 bases at V and 7 bases at J, with 19 bases in the middle. The CDR3 spans 16 residues. CDR3 DNA sequence: TGTGCCAGCAGTGCGTTAGTTCCGGGAGAGGGCGGGGAGCTGTTTTTT. As protein: CASSALVPGEGGELFF.

The rearrangement joins TRBV10-3 to TRBJ2-7; weak D call: TRBD1 (5 bases). The V and J ends lost 2 bases and 5 bases respectively, with 7 bases between them. Germline V gives CDR1 ENHRY, CDR2 SYGVKD. CDR3 length: 12 amino acids. This CDR3 is CAISETGDEQYF. As DNA, the CDR3 is TGTGCCATCAGTGAGACAGGAGACGAGCAGTACTTC.

The rearrangement joins TRBV5-1 to TRBJ1-2; D not resolved. Germline CDR1 is SGHRS and CDR2 is YFSETQ. CDR3 size: 13 residues. V lost 2 bases and J lost 7, with 12 bases in between. CDR3: CASSLKASGGYTF. The CDR3 DNA reads TGCGCCAGCAGCTTAAAGGCATCAGGTGGCTACACCTTC.

The V and J genes are TRBV27 and TRBJ2-5; a weak D match, TRBD2 (6 bases). The V end lost 3 bases, the J end lost 5 bases, and 13 bases lay between the germline ends. Germline V gene lookup returns CDR1 MNHEY and CDR2 SMNVEV (reference sequence). This CDR3 comprises 14 residues. CDR3 residues: CASSFSLGGETQYF. The CDR3 region has the DNA TGTGCCAGCAGTTTCTCCCTAGGAGGGGAGACCCAGTACTTC.

This clone occurred a few times. The rearrangement joins TRBV28 to TRBJ1-1, with D tentatively TRBD1 (6 bases). Germline V gene sequence: CDR1 MDHEN, CDR2 SYDVKM. The CDR3 loop spans 13 amino acids. V gave up 8 bases and J gave up 6 bases, with 16 bases separating them. The CDR3 region has the DNA TGTGCCAGCGGGGATTGGGACACAGCTGAAGCTTTCTTT. It is translated as CASGDWDTAEAFF.

This clone was picked up one time. This chain connects TRBV30 to TRBJ2-7; TRBD2 matches 14 bases. Germline CDR1 reads GTSNPN; CDR2 reads SVGIG (reference sequence). V shed 2 bases, J shed 4 bases, and the junction held 7 bases outside the gene matches. The CDR3 contains 16 residues. The CDR3 sequence is CAWSRGLAGEGYEQYV. As DNA, the CDR3 is TGTGCCTGGAGTAGGGGACTAGCGGGAGAAGGGTACGAGCAGTACGTC.

The chain has TRBV27 and TRBJ1-2, with D maybe TRBD1 (5 bases). V was cut by 5 bases and J by 1 base, with 20 bases left in between. The CDR3 has 17 amino acids. Germline CDR1 is MNHEY and CDR2 is SMNVEV (reference sequence). The CDR3 sequence is CASSPGRQGLVNYGYTF. In DNA form, the CDR3 reads TGTGCCAGCAGTCCCGGGAGGCAGGGACTAGTTAACTATGGCTACACCTTC.

V gene TRBV5-4 combines with J gene TRBJ2-2; 10 nucleotides align to TRBD2. This CDR3 region has 16 residues. The V gene end was trimmed by 5 bases and the J gene end by 3 bases; junction bases not matched to a gene: 7. Looked up from germline, CDR1 is SGHNT and CDR2 is YYREEE (reference sequence). CDR3 protein: CASRSSGRAYTGELFF. In DNA form, the CDR3 reads TGTGCCAGCAGGTCCAGCGGGAGGGCGTACACCGGGGAGCTGTTTTTT.

This chain uses TRBV7-2 with TRBJ2-3; 14 bases are a match to TRBD2. This CDR3 has 19 residues. CDR1 SGHTA and CDR2 FQGNSA come from the germline V gene. Unmatched junction bases numbered 9, after V lost 2 bases and J lost 2 bases. CDR3 sequence (DNA): TGTGCCAGCAGCTTATCCGGACTAGCGGGAGGCCCTGCCACAGATACGCAGTATTTT. Translating it yields CASSLSGLAGGPATDTQYF. Full variable domain (missing parts from reference TRBV7-2 and TRBJ2-3): GAGVSQSPSNKVTEKGKDVELRCDPISGHTALYWYRQSLGQGLEFLIYFQGNSAPDKSGLPSDRFSAERTGGSVSTLTIQRTQQEDSAVYLCASSLSGLAGGPATDTQYFGPGTRLTVL.

The chain uses TRBV5-1 and TRBJ1-1, with 8 bases matching TRBD1. There are 15 residues in the CDR3. V lost 5 bases to trimming and J lost 6 bases; unmatched junction nucleotides: 12. The germline V gene has CDR1 SGHRS and CDR2 YFSETQ. CDR3 bases: TGCGCCAGCAGAGGGGGCAGGGGGCGAGAGGCTGAAGCTTTCTTT. It codes for CASRGGRGREAEAFF. The full variable domain, rest sourced from reference TRBV5-1 and TRBJ1-1, is KAGVTQTPRYLIKTRGQQVTLSCSPISGHRSVSWYQQTPGQGLQFLFEYFSETQRNKGNFPGRFSGRQFSNSRSEMNVSTLELGDSALYLCASRGGRGREAEAFFGQGTRLTVV.

CDR3 bases: TGTGCCAGCAGCTTAGAGGGCCCGGGACTATATAACAATGAGCAGTTCTTC. Translation: CASSLEGPGLYNNEQFF. The chain uses TRBV7-6 and TRBJ2-1, with 7 bases that match TRBD2. With 1 base clipped from V and 5 bases from J, the junction kept 11 bases outside the gene matches. Looked up from germline, CDR1 is SGHVS and CDR2 is FNYEAQ. This CDR3 contains 17 residues.

The chain has TRBV5-1 and TRBJ2-1; D is ambiguous. The germline V gene has CDR1 SGHRS and CDR2 YFSETQ. The CDR3 length is 14 residues. Between the trimmed V and J ends, which lost 1 base and 7 bases, there was a span of 12 bases. The CDR3 nucleotides read TGCGCCAGCAGCTTGCTAGGCTCCCTTAATGAGCAGTTCTTC. Its protein product is CASSLLGSLNEQFF.

The V and J genes are TRBV18 and TRBJ1-5, with TRBD1 as a possible D gene (6 bases). Trimming removed 0 bases from V and 2 bases from J, with 8 bases in between. The CDR3 is made up of 15 amino acids. CDR1 KGHSH and CDR2 LQKENI come from the germline V gene. CDR3 residues: CASSPPQGRNQPQHF. The CDR3 nucleotides read TGTGCCAGCTCACCACCTCAGGGGCGCAATCAGCCCCAGCATTTT.